The clone carrying this T cell receptor (beta chain) was counted a single time. Treatment denoted: preoperative locoregional IRX-2 cytokine immunotherapy. Germline V gene data show CDR1 as SQVTM and CDR2 as ANQGSEA. This CDR3 is built from 12 residues. The V end was cut by 6 bases, the J end by 1 base, with 9 bases between. The sample is drawn from a study of preoperative IRX-2 immunotherapy in early breast cancer. Clones were sequenced by immunoSEQ multiplex PCR, and TCRdb holds only the in-frame ones, with some missing. Of under 4,000 clones in the sample, 79% were seen once. Sequences were derived from tumor tissue, sampled after IRX-2 immunotherapy. The chain has TRBV29-1 and TRBJ2-5; D ambiguous. The TCR sequence derives from a human donor with breast cancer. CDR3 in DNA: TGCAGCGTCAAAGAAGCCCAAGAGACCCAGTACTTC. Residues: CSVKEAQETQYF.